This T cell receptor (beta chain) was sequenced during a study of Ad26.COV2.S vaccination and SARS-CoV-2 variants. As for treatment: around 19 received Ad26.COV2.S at low or high dose, single or two shots; several received placebo; per-sample allocation not given. The samples date from day 63 after the first vaccine or placebo injection. Adults aged 18-55 years in Boston included the donor. Trimming cost V 1 base and J 9 bases; bases outside gene matches: 25. Germline lookup yields CDR1 LGHNT and CDR2 FRNRAP. This CDR3 has 22 amino acids. Data came from immunoSEQ multiplex PCR; TCRdb stores just in-frame clones and leaves some out. The top ten hold roughly 2.5% of the sample, which has roughly 420,000 clones, approximately 92% seen once.

This TCR came from a person between 18 and 60 years old who received the Ad26.COV2.S COVID-19 vaccine or a placebo. V gene TRBV12-5 combines with J gene TRBJ2-1; 12 positions match TRBD2. Sequencing used peripheral blood, obtained in a trial of Ad26.COV2.S vaccine versus placebo. CDR3 DNA sequence: TGTGCTAGTGGTTTGGCCCCAAGGGGGGCCCTCAGTCTGACTAGCGGGAGTGGTGAGCAGTTCTTC. Protein: CASGLAPRGALSLTSGSGEQFF. The variable domain in full, with the rest retrieved from reference TRBV12-5 and TRBJ2-1, is DARVTQTPRHKVTEMGQEVTMRCQPILGHNTVFWYRQTMMQGLELLAYFRNRAPLDDSGMPKDRFSAEMPDATLATLKIQPSEPRDSAVYFCASGLAPRGALSLTSGSGEQFFGPGTRLTVL.